This T cell receptor (beta chain) came from a study of blood T cell repertoires in COVID-19. Study summary: Samples came from the United States, Italy and Spain, spanning acute and convalescent COVID-19. Sources were T cells, B-cell-depleted T cells, or PBMCs; the material itself was cDNA or gDNA.

Germline CDR1 is MRHNA and CDR2 is SNTAGT. The trim removed 2 bases at V and 12 bases at J, leaving 8 bases unmatched. This CDR3 has 14 residues. This clone has only one observation. Original processing notes: Reference gene primers were amplified, and this amplification served to estimate nucleated cell counts. The assay was immunoSEQ multiplex PCR, and TCRdb's table has in-frame clones only and misses some. V, J and clone size are those of that table, while D and trimming were read from the DNA. The sample holds 130,000 to 150,000 clones, around 81% seen once. Sequences were obtained from peripheral blood. This TCR was recovered from a man aged 60 to 69 with active or convalescent COVID-19. The chain combines TRBV6-4 with TRBJ2-2; 8 bases fit TRBD2. The CDR3 nucleotides read TGTGCCAGCAGTGACCCACCTACGGGGGGGAAGCTGTTTTTT. It translates to CASSDPPTGGKLFF.